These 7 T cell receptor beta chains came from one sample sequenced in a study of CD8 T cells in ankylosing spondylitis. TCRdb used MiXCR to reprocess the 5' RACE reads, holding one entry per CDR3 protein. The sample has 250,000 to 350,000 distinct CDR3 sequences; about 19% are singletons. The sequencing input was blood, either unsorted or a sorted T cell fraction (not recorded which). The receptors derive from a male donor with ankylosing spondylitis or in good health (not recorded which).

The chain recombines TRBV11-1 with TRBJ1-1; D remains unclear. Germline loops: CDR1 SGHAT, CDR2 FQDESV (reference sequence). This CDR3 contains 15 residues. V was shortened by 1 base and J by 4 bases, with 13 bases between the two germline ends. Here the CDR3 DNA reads TGTGCCAGCAGCTTAGGAGGGTTGCGGTCCACTGAAGCTTTCTTT. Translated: CASSLGGLRSTEAFF.

CDR3 region: CASSLQREPRTGELFF. CDR3 bases: TGCGCCAGCAGCCTACAGCGGGAGCCTCGAACCGGGGAGCTGTTTTTT. This chain connects TRBV5-1 to TRBJ2-2, with 8 bases lining up with TRBD2. The CDR3 runs to 16 residues. CDR1 SGHRS and CDR2 YFSETQ come from the germline V gene. Trimming removed 4 bases from V and 5 bases from J; junction bases left unmatched: 10.

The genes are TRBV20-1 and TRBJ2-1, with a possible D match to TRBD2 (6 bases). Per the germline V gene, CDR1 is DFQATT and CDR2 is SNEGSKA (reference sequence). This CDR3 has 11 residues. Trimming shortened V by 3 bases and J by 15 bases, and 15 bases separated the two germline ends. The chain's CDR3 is CSARISGRGFF. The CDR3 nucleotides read TGCAGTGCTAGGATTAGCGGTCGGGGGTTCTTC.

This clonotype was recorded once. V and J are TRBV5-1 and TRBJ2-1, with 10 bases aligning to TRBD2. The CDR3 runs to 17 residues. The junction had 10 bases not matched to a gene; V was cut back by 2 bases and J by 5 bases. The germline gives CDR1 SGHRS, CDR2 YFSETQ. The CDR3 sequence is CASSLPPLAGADNEQFF. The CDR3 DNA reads TGCGCCAGCAGCTTACCCCCTCTAGCGGGAGCCGACAATGAGCAGTTCTTC.

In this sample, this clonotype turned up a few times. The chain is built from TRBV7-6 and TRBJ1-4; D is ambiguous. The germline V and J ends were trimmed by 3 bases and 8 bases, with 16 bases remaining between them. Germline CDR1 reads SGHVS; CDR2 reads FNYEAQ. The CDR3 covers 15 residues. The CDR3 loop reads CASSLRIDRDEKLFF. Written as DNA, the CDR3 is TGTGCCAGCAGCTTGCGAATAGATAGAGACGAAAAACTGTTTTTT. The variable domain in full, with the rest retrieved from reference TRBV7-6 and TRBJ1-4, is GAGVSQSPRYKVTKRGQDVALRCDPISGHVSLYWYRQALGQGPEFLTYFNYEAQQDKSGLPNDRFSAERPEGSISTLTIQRTEQRDSAMYRCASSLRIDRDEKLFFGSGTQLSVL.

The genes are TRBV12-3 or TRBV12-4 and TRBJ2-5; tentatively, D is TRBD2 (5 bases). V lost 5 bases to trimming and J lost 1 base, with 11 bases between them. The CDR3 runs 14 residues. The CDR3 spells CASSNPAGQETQYF. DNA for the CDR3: TGTGCCAGCAGTAACCCGGCGGGCCAAGAGACCCAGTACTTC.

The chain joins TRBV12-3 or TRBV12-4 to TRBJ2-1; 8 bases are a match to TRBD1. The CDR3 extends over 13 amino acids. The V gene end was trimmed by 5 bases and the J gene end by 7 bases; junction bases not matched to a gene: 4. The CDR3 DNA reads TGTGCCAGCAGTAGGACAGGGAAGAATGAGCAGTTCTTC. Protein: CASSRTGKNEQFF.